This TCR beta chain was sequenced during a study of shared clonotypes between healthy human individuals. Study conclusions and caveats: Only blood samples were collected, and tissue repertoires likely differ.

Concerning this clone: Its specificity is not known. At the DNA level, this CDR3 is encoded by other sequences in the same sample as well.

The assay was immunoSEQ multiplex PCR, and TCRdb's table has in-frame clones only and misses some. Of fewer than 650,000 clones in the sample, around 80% were seen once. From germline, CDR1 is SGHVS and CDR2 FNYEAQ. CDR3 length equals 14 residues. V was pared by 2 bases and J by 7 bases, with 14 bases between. The receptor was isolated from a woman between 40 and 55 years old in good health. Some clones in this sample may be carry-over from other donors' samples. This chain connects TRBV7-6 to TRBJ2-5, with D tentatively TRBD2 (5 bases). The source material was PBMCs. DNA of the CDR3: TGTGCCAGCAGCTTAAGCCCACTAGACGGGACCCAGTACTTC. Its translation: CASSLSPLDGTQYF.